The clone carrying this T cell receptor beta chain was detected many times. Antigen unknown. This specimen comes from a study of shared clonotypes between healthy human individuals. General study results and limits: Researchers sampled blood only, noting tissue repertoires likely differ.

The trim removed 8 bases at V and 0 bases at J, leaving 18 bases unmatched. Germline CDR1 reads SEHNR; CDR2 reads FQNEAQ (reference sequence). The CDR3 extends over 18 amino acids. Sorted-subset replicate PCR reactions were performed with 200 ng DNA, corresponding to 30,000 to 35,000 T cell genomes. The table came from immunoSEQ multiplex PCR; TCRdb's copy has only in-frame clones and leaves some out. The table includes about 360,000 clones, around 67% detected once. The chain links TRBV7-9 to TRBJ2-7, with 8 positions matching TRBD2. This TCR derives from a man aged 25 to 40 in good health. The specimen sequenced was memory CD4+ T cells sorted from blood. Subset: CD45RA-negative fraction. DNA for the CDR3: TGTGCCAGCTCCTCCTTCCCACTTGGGAGCGGGAGCTCCTACGAGCAGTACTTC. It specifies CASSSFPLGSGSSYEQYF.